The 8 T cell receptor beta chains listed next were all sequenced from one sample in a study of cytomegalovirus exposure and HLA in healthy donors. The study ran its PCR with 60 Vbeta and 13 Jbeta primers. Assay: immunoSEQ multiplex PCR; the TCRdb copy retains only in-frame clones and omits some. The profile shows about 130,000 clones, 70% to 80% of them singletons. Sequencing used PBMCs. These receptors were obtained from a man between 35 and 55 years old in good health and CMV-seronegative.

The chain recombines TRBV5-1 with TRBJ1-2; D is possibly TRBD1 (6 bases). V dropped 0 bases and J dropped 6 bases, with 12 bases sitting between them. The CDR3 runs to 14 residues. CDR1 is SGHRS, CDR2 YFSETQ, per germline. CDR3 residues: CASSLVTGRDGYTF. CDR3 bases: TGCGCCAGCAGCTTGGTGACAGGACGGGATGGCTACACCTTC.

Concerning this clone: An end of the junction does not agree with germline; a read error may underlie this. The genes are TRBV7-7 and TRBJ1-1; no definite D call. There are 13 residues in the CDR3. CDR1 is SSHAT and CDR2 is FNYEAQ in the germline V gene (reference sequence). The CDR3 loop reads CASSLNPQTEAFF. In nucleotides, the CDR3 is TGTGCTAGCAGCTTAAACCCCCAGACTGAAGCTTTCTTT.

This clone was counted once. At the DNA level, this CDR3 is encoded by other sequences in the same sample as well. V usage is TRBV10-3 and J usage is TRBJ1-2; D unresolved. This CDR3 contains 15 residues. Germline V gives CDR1 ENHRY, CDR2 SYGVKD. V was pared by 0 bases and J by 4 bases, with 12 bases between. CDR3 in DNA: TGTGCCATCAGTGAGTCGACGGCGGTCGGCTATGGCTACACCTTC. It translates to CAISESTAVGYGYTF.

V gene TRBV19 combines with J gene TRBJ2-3, with D possibly being TRBD1 (5 bases). This CDR3 contains 14 residues. Germline CDR1 LNHDA, CDR2 SQIVND (reference sequence). V shed 6 bases and J shed 5 bases, with 15 bases lying between them. In DNA form, the CDR3 reads TGTGCCAGTAGACCAGGGCCGGTGGGAGATACGCAGTATTTT. It yields the protein CASRPGPVGDTQYF. Variable domain in full (rest from reference TRBV19 and TRBJ2-3): DGGITQSPKYLFRKEGQNVTLSCEQNLNHDAMYWYRQDPGQGLRLIYYSQIVNDFQKGDIAEGYSVSREKKESFPLTVTSAQKNPTAFYLCASRPGPVGDTQYFGPGTRLTVL.

The rearrangement uses TRBV19 and TRBJ2-1; 8 positions match TRBD2. CDR1 is LNHDA and CDR2 is SQIVND in the germline V gene (reference sequence). The V and J ends lost 8 bases and 1 base, in that order; junction bases with no gene match: 10. The CDR3 loop spans 16 amino acids. Here the CDR3 DNA reads TGTGCCAGTGTGAGGAGCGGGGGAGGTTCCTACAATGAGCAGTTCTTC. It is translated as CASVRSGGGSYNEQFF.

The chain couples TRBV7-2 to TRBJ1-5, with no clear D. CDR1 is SGHTA and CDR2 is FQGNSA in the germline V gene. The CDR3 sequence is 14 residues long. V was pared by 3 bases and J by 9 bases, with 15 bases between. CDR3 in DNA: TGTGCCAGCAGCTTTTCGGGAGACACGGGGCCCCAGCATTTT. Protein sequence: CASSFSGDTGPQHF.

On this clone itself: One end of the junction is discordant with germline, which a read error may explain. The chain links TRBV4-2 to TRBJ2-5, with TRBD2 as a possible D gene (5 bases). This CDR3 region has 14 residues. CDR1 and CDR2 (germline): LGHNA, YNFKEQ. The CDR3: CASSQDPMGEAQYF. CDR3 DNA sequence: TGTGCCAGCAGCCAAGATCCGATGGGAGAGGCCCAGTACTTC.

The V call is TRBV4-1, the J call TRBJ2-7; D is possibly TRBD1 (6 bases). Trimming left V 5 bases short and J 6 bases short, with 17 bases between. CDR3 length: 14 residues. Per germline, CDR1 MGHRA and CDR2 YSYEKL. CDR3 nucleotides: TGCGCCAGCAGCGCTCTACAGGGAATCGGCGAGCAGTACTTC. Its translation: CASSALQGIGEQYF.